This entry describes one T cell receptor (beta chain). Here immunoSEQ multiplex PCR was the method, and the copy in TCRdb shows in-frame clones only, minus some. Of 850,000 to 1,200,000 clones in the sample, approximately 68% were seen once. The sample belongs to a study of shared clonotypes between healthy human individuals. This CDR3 has 16 residues. CDR1 is SGHNT and CDR2 is YYREEE in the germline V gene (reference sequence). Losses at the gene ends were 5 bases for V and 0 bases for J; bases not matched to a gene: 6. The chain uses TRBV5-4 and TRBJ2-1, with 9 bases matching TRBD2. Sequenced: memory CD4+ T cells sorted from blood. Specified subset: CD45RA-negative fraction. The TCR sequence derives from a man younger than 30 in good health. Here the CDR3 DNA reads TGTGCCAGCAGTAGGGCGGGGGGGAGCTCCTACAATGAGCAGTTCTTC. The encoded protein is CASSRAGGSSYNEQFF.